This entry concerns a single T cell receptor (beta chain). The table came from immunoSEQ multiplex PCR; TCRdb's copy has only in-frame clones and leaves some out. The sample has about 220,000 clones; 84% are singletons. This record belongs to a study of blood T cell repertoires in COVID-19. The CDR3 is made up of 16 amino acids. Trimming shortened V by 6 bases and J by 0 bases, and 12 bases separated the two germline ends. Germline V gene data show CDR1 as SGHAT and CDR2 as FQDESV (reference sequence). Sample: peripheral blood. This sequence joins TRBV11-1 and TRBJ2-6; D uncertain. The sequence derives from a woman aged 55-75 years with acute or convalescent COVID-19. CDR3 protein: CASSISGSSGANVLTF. In DNA form, the CDR3 reads TGTGCCAGCAGTATCTCAGGCAGCTCTGGGGCCAACGTCCTGACTTTC.